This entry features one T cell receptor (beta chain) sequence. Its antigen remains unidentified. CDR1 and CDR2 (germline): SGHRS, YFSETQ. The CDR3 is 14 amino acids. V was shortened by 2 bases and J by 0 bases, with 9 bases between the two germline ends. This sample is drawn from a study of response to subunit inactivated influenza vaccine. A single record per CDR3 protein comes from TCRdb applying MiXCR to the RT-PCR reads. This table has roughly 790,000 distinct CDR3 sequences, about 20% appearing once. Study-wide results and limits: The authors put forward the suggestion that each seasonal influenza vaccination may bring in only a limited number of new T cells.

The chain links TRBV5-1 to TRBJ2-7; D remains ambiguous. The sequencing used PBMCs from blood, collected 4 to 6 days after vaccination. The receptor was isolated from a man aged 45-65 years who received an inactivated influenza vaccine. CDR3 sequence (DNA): TGCGCCAGCAGCTTCAACTCCAACTCCTACGAGCAGTACTTC. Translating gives CASSFNSNSYEQYF. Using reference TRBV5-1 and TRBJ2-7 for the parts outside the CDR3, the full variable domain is KAGVTQTPRYLIKTRGQQVTLSCSPISGHRSVSWYQQTPGQGLQFLFEYFSETQRNKGNFPGRFSGRQFSNSRSEMNVSTLELGDSALYLCASSFNSNSYEQYFGPGTRLTVT.